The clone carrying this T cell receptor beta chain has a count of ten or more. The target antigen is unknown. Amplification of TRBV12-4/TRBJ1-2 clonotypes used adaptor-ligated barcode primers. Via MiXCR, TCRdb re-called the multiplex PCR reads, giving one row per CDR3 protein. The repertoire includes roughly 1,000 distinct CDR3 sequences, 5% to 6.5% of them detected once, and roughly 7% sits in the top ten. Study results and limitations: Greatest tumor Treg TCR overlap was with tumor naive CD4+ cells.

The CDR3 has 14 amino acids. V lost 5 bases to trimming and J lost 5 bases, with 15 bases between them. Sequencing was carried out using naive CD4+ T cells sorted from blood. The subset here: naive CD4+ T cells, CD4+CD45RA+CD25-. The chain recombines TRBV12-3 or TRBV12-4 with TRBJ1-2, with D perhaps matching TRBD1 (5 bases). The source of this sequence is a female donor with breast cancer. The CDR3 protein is CASSLTEGRYGYTF. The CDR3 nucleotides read TGTGCCAGCAGTCTGACAGAGGGCCGGTATGGCTACACCTTC.